Listed here is a single T cell receptor (beta chain). V was clipped by 5 bases and J by 2 bases, with 6 bases between them. This CDR3 has 12 residues. Germline V CDR1 and CDR2: MNHEY, SMNVEV (reference sequence). The sample originates from a study of technical replicates of blood from several donors. Sequencing used immunoSEQ multiplex PCR; TCRdb keeps in-frame clones, though not all of them. The table shows over 50,000 clones, with around 86% occurring only once. This rearrangement joins TRBV27 to TRBJ1-2, with D tentatively TRBD1 (6 bases). The sequencing sample was made of PBMCs. This receptor was identified in a human donor in good health. Some clones in this sample may be carry-over from other donors' samples. The CDR3 reads CASSGGNYGYTF. The CDR3 coding sequence is TGTGCCAGCAGTGGGGGCAACTATGGCTACACCTTC.